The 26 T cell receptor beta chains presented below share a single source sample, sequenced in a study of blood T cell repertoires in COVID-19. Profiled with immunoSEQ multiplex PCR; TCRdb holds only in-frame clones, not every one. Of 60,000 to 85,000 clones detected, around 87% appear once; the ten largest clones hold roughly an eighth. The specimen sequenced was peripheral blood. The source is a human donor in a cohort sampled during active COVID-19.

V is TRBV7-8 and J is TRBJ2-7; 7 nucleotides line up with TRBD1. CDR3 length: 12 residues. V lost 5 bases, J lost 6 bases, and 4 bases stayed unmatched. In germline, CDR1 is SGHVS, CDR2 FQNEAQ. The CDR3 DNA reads TGTGCCAGCAGCAACAGGGGTGGCGAGCAGTACTTC. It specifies CASSNRGGEQYF.

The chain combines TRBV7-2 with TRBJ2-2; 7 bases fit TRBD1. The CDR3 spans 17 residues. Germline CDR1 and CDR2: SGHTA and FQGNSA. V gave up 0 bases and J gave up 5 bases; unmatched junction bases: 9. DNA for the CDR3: TGTGCCAGCAGCTTAGCCCACAGGGGAAAGTTTACCGGGGAGCTGTTTTTT. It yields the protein CASSLAHRGKFTGELFF.

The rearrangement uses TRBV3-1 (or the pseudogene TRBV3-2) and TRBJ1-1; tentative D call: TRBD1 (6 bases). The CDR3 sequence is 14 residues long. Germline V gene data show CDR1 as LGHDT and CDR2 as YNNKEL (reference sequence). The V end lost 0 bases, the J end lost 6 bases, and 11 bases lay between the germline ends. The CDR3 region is CASSQEGTSAEAFF. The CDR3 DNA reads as TGTGCCAGCAGCCAAGAGGGGACATCCGCTGAAGCTTTCTTT.

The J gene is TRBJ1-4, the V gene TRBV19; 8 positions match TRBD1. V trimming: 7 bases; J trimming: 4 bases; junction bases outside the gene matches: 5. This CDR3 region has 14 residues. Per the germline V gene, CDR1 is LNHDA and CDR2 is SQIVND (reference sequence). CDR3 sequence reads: CASNPQGGNEKLFF. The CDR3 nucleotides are TGTGCCAGTAACCCACAGGGGGGTAATGAAAAACTGTTTTTT.

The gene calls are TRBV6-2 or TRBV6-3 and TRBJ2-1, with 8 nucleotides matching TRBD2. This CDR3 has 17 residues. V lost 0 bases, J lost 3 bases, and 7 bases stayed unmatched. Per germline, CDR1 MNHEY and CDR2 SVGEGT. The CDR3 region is CASSYSVGRGVYNEQFF. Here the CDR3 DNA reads TGTGCCAGCAGTTACTCGGTCGGGAGGGGCGTCTACAATGAGCAGTTCTTC.

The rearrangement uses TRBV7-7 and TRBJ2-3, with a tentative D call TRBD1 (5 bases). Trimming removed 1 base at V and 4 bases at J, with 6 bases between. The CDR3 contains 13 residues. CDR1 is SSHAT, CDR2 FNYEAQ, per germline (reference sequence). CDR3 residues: CASSLEGSDTQYF. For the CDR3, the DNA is TGTGCCAGCAGCTTAGAGGGGTCAGATACGCAGTATTTT.

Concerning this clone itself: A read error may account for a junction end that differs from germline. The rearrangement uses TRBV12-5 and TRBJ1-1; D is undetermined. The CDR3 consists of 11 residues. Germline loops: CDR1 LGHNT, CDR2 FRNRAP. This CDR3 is CASGWNSEAFF. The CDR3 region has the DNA TGTGCTAGTGGTTGGAACAGTGAAGCTTTCTTT.

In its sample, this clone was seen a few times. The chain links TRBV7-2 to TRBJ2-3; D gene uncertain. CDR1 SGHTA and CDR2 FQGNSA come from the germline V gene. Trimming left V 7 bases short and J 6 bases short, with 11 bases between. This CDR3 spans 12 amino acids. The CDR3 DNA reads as TGTGCCAGCAACTACCACGGGGATACGCAGTATTTT. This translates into CASNYHGDTQYF.

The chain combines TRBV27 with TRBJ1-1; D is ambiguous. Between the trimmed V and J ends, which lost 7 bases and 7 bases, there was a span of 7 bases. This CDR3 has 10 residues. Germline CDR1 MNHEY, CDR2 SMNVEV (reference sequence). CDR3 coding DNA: TGTGCCAGCATCGCCTATGAAGCTTTCTTT. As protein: CASIAYEAFF.

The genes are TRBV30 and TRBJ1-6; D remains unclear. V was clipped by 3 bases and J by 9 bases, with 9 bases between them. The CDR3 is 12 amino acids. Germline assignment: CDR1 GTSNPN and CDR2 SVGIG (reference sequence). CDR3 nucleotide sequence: TGTGCCTGGAGGATACATATTTCACCCCTCCACTTT. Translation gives CAWRIHISPLHF.

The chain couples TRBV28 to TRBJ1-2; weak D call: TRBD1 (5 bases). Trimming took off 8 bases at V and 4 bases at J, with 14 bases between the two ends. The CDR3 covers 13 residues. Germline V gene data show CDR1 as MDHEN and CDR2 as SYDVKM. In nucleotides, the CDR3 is TGTGCCAGCGCGAGCGGGGGGTTCTATGGCTACACCTTC. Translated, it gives CASASGGFYGYTF.

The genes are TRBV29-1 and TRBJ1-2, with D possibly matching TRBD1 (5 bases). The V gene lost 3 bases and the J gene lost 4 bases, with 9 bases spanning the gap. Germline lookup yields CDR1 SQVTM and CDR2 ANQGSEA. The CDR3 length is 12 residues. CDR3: CSVEVRAYGYTF. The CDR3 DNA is TGCAGCGTTGAGGTCAGGGCCTATGGCTACACCTTC.

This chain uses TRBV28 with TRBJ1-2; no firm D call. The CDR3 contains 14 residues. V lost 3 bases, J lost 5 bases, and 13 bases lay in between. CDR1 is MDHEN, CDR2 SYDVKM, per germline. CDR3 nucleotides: TGTGCCAGCAGTTTGGTTGAGGGAGGGTATGGCTACACCTTC. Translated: CASSLVEGGYGYTF.

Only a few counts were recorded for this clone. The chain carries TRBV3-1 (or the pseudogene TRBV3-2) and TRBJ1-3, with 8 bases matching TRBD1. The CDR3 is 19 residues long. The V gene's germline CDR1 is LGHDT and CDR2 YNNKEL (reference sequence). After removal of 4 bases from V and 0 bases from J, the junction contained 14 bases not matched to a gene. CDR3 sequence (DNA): TGTGCCAGCAGCCCACGCCAGGGGGCGTATAGTGGCTCTGGAAACACCATATATTTT. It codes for CASSPRQGAYSGSGNTIYF.

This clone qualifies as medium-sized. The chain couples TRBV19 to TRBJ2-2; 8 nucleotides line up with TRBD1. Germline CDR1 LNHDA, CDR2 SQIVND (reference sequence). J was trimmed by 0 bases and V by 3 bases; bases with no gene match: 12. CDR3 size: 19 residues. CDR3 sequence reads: CASSIGQGIGRSNTGELFF. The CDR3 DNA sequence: TGTGCCAGTAGTATTGGACAGGGCATAGGTCGCTCGAACACCGGGGAGCTGTTTTTT.

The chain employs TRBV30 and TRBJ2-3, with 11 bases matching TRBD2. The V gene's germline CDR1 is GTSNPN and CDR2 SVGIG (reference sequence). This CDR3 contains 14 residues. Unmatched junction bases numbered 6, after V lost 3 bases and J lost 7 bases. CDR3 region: CAWRGSGGAYTQYF. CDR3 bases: TGTGCCTGGAGAGGTAGCGGGGGGGCCTATACGCAGTATTTT.

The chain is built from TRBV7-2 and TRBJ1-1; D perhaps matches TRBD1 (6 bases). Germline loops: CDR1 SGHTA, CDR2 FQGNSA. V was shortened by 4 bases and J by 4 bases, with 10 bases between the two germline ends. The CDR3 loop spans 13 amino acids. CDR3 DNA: TGTGCCAGCAGCTCCACAGGGTTCACTGAAGCTTTCTTT. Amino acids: CASSSTGFTEAFF.

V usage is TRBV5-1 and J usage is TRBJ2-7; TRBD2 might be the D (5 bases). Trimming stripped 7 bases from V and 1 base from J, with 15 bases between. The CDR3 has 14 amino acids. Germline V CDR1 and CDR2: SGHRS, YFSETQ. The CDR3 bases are TGCGCCAGCTCAAACGAGGGCGGGTCCTACGAGCAGTACTTC. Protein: CASSNEGGSYEQYF.

CDR3 residues: CASRPPGGYEQYF. DNA for the CDR3: TGTGCCAGCAGGCCCCCCGGGGGCTACGAGCAGTACTTC. V gene TRBV12-3 or TRBV12-4 combines with J gene TRBJ2-7; the D gene is possibly TRBD2 (6 bases). Trimming took 6 bases from V and 3 from J, leaving 12 bases between them. The CDR3 covers 13 residues.

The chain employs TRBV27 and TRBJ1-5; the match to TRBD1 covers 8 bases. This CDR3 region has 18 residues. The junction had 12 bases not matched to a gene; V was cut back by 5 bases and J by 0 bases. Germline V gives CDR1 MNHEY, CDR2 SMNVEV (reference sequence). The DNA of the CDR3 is TGTGCCAGCAGTCCCTACTCAGGGGGCTTGGGTAGCAATCAGCCCCAGCATTTT. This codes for CASSPYSGGLGSNQPQHF.

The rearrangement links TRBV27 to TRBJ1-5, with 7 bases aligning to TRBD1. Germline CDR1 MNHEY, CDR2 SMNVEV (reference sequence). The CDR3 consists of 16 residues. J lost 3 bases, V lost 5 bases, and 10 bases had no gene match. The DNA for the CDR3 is TGTGCCAGCAGTCCCAGGGGGATCCTCGTCAATCAGCCCCAGCATTTT. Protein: CASSPRGILVNQPQHF.

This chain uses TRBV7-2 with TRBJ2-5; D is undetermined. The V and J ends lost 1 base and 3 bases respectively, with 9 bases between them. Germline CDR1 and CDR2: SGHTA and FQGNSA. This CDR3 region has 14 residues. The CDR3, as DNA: TGTGCCAGCAGCTTAGGCTTGAGGAAAGAGACCCAGTACTTC. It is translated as CASSLGLRKETQYF.

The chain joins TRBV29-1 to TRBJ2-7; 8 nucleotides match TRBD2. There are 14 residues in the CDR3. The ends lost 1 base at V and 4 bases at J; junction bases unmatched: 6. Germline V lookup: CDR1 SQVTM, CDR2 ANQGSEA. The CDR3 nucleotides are TGCAGCGTTGAAGTGTCCCGGGGGGGGTACGAGCAGTACTTC. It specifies CSVEVSRGGYEQYF.

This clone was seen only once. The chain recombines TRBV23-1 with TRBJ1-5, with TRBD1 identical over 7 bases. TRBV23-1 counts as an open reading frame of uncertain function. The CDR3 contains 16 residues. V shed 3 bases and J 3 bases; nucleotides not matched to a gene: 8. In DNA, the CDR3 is TGCGCCAGCAGTCAGGACTGGGACAGAGACAATCAGCCCCAGCATTTT. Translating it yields CASSQDWDRDNQPQHF.

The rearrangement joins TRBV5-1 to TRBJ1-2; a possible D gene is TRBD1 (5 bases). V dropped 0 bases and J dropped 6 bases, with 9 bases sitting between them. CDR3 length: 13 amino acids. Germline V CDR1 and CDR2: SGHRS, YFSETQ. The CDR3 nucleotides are TGCGCCAGCAGCTTGGGGCAGGGTAATGGCTACACCTTC. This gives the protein CASSLGQGNGYTF.

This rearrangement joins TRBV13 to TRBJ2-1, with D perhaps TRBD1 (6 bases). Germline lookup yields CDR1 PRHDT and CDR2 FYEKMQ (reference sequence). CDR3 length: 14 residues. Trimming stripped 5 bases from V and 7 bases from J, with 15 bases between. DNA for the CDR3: TGTGCCAGCAGCCGGATGGACAGTTGGAATGAGCAGTTCTTC. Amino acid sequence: CASSRMDSWNEQFF. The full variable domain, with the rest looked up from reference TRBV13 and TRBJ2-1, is AAGVIQSPRHLIKEKRETATLKCYPIPRHDTVYWYQQGPGQDPQFLISFYEKMQSDKGSIPDRFSAQQFSDYHSELNMSSLELGDSALYFCASSRMDSWNEQFFGPGTRLTVL.